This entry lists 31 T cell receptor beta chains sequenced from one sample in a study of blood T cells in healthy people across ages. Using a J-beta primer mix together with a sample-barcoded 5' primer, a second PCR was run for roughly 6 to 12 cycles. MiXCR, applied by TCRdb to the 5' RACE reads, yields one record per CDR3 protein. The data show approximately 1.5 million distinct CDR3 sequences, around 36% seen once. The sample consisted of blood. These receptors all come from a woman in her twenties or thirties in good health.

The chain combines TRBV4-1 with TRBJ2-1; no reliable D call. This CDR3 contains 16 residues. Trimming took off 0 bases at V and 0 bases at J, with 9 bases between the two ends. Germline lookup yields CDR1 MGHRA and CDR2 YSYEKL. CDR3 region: CASSQDPQSSYNEQFF. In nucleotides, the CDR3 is TGCGCCAGCAGCCAAGACCCACAAAGCTCCTACAATGAGCAGTTCTTC.

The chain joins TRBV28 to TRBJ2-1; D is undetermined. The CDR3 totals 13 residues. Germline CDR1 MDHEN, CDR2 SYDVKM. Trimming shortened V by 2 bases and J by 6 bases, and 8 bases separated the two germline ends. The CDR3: CASSLPVVNEQFF. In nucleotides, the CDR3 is TGTGCCAGCAGTTTACCCGTGGTCAATGAGCAGTTCTTC.

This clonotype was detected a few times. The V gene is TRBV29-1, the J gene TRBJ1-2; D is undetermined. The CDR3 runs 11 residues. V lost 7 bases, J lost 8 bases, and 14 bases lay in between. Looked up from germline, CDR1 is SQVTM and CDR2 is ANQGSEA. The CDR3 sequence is CSAAALGGYTF. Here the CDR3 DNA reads TGCAGCGCAGCGGCGTTGGGGGGCTACACCTTC.

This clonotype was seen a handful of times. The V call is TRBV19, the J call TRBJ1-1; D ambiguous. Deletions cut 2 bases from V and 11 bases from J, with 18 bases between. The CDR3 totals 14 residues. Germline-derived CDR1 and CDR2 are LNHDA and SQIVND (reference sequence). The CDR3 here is CASSISAREDSAFF. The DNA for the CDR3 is TGTGCCAGTAGTATATCTGCTCGAGAGGATTCGGCTTTCTTT.

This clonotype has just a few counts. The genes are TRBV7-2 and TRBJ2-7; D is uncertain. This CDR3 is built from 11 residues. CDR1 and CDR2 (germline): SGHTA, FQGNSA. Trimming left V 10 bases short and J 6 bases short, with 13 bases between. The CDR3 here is CAISTGLEQYF. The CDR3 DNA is TGTGCCATTTCGACCGGTCTCGAGCAGTACTTC.

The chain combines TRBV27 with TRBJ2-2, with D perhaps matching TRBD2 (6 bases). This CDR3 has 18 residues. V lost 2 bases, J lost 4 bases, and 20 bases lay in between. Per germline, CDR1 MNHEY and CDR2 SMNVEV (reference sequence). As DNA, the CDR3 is TGTGCCAGCAGTTTAAGGGCGCGTGGAGGGCCGGCCACCGGGGAGCTGTTTTTT. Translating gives CASSLRARGGPATGELFF.

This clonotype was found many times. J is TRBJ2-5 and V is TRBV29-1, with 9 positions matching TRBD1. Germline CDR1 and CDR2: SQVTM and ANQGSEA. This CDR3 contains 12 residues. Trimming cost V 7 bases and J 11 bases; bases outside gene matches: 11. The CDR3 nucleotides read TGCAGCGCCCGGACAGGGGACAAGCAGCAGTACTTC. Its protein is CSARTGDKQQYF. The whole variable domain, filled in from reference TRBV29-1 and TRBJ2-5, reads SAVISQKPSRDICQRGTSLTIQCQVDSQVTMMFWYRQQPGQSLTLIATANQGSEATYESGFVIDKFPISRPNLTFSTLTVSNMSPEDSSIYLCSARTGDKQQYFGPGTRLLVL.

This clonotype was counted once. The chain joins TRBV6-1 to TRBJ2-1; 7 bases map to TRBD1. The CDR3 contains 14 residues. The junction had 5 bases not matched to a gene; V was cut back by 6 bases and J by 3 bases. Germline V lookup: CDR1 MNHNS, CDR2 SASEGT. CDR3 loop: CASREWDSYNEQFF. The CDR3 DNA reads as TGTGCCAGCAGGGAATGGGACAGCTACAATGAGCAGTTCTTC.

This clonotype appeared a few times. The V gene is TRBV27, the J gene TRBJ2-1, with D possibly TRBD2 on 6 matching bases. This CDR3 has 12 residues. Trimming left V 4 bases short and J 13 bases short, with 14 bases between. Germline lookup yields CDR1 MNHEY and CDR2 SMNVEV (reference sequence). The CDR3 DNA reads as TGTGCCAGCAGTTCCCTGACTAGGCTACAGTTCTTC. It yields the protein CASSSLTRLQFF.

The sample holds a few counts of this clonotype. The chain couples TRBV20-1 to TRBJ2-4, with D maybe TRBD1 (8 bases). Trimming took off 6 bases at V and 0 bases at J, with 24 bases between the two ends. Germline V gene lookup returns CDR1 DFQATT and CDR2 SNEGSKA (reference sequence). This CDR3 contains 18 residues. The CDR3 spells CSAPLGRDRFEAKNIQYF. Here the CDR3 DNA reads TGCAGTGCCCCCCTTGGGAGGGACAGGTTTGAAGCCAAAAACATTCAGTACTTC.

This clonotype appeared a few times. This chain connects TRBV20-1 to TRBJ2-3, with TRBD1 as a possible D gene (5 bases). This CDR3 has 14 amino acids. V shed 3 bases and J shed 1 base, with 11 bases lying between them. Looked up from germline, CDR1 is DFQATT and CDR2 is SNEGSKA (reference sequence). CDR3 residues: CSASGQGGTDTQYF. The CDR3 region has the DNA TGCAGTGCTAGTGGTCAGGGTGGCACAGATACGCAGTATTTT.

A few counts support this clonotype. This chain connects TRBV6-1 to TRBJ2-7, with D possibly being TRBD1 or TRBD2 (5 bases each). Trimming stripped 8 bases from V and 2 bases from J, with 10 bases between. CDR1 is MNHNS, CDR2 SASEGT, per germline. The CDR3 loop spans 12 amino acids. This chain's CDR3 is CASRDVPYEQYF. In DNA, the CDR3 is TGTGCCAGCCGGGACGTTCCCTACGAGCAGTACTTC.

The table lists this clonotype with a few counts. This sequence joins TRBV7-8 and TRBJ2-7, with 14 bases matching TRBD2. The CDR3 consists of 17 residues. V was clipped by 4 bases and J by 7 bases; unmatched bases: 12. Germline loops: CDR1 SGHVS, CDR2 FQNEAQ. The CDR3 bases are TGTGCCAGCAGCTCGGGACTAGCGGGGGCCGATGATATTGAGCAGTACTTC. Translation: CASSSGLAGADDIEQYF.

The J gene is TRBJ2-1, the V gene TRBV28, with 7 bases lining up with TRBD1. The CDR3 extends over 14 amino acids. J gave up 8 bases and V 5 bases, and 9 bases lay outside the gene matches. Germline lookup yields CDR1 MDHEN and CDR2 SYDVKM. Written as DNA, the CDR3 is TGTGCCAGCAGTCCCGGGACAGTGATCTATGAGCAGTTCTTC. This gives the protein CASSPGTVIYEQFF.

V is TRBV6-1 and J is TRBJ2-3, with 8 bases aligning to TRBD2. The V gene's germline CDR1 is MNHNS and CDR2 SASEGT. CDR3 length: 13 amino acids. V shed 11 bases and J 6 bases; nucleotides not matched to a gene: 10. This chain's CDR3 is CAGAGEGGDTQYF. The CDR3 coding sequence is TGTGCCGGAGCGGGAGAGGGGGGGGATACGCAGTATTTT.

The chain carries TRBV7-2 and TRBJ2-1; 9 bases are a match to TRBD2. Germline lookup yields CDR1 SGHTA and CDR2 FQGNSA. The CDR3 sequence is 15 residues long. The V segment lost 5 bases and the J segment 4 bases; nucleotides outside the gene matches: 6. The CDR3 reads CASSPDAGGYNEQFF. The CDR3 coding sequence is TGTGCCAGCAGCCCCGATGCGGGAGGGTACAATGAGCAGTTCTTC.

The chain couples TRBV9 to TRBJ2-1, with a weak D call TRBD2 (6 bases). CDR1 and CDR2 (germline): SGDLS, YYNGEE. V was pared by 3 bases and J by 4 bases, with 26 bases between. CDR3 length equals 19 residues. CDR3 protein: CASSAPGTAQGNTYNEQFF. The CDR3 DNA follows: TGTGCCAGCAGCGCTCCCGGGACTGCGCAAGGGAATACTTACAATGAGCAGTTCTTC.

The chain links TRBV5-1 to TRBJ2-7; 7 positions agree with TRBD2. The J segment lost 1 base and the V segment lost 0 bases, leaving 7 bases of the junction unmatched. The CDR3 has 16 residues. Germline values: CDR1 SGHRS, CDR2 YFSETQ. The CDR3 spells CASSLDPGLLSYEQYF. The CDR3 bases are TGCGCCAGCAGCTTGGATCCGGGACTACTTTCCTACGAGCAGTACTTC. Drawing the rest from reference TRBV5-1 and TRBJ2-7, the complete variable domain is KAGVTQTPRYLIKTRGQQVTLSCSPISGHRSVSWYQQTPGQGLQFLFEYFSETQRNKGNFPGRFSGRQFSNSRSEMNVSTLELGDSALYLCASSLDPGLLSYEQYFGPGTRLTVT.

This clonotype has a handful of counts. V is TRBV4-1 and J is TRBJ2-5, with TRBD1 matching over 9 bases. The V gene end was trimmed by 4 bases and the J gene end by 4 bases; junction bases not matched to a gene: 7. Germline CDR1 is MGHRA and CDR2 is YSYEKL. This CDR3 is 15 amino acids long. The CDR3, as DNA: TGCGCCAGCAGCCCCCGGACAGGGGATGGAGAGACCCAGTACTTC. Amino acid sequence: CASSPRTGDGETQYF.

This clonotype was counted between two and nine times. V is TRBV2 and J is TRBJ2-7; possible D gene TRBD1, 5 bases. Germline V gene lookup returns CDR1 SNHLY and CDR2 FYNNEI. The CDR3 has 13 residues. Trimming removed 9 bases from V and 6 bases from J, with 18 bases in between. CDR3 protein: CARQGTLTREQYF. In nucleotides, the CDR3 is TGTGCCAGGCAGGGTACTCTCACCCGCGAGCAGTACTTC.

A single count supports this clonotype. The CDR3 loop reads CASSLRASGNTIYF. For the CDR3, the DNA is TGTGCCAGCAGCTTGAGGGCCTCTGGAAACACCATATATTTT. The J gene is TRBJ1-3, the V gene TRBV7-2, with D unclear. Trimming removed 3 bases at V and 0 bases at J, with 6 bases between. The CDR3 contains 14 residues. From germline, CDR1 is SGHTA and CDR2 FQGNSA.

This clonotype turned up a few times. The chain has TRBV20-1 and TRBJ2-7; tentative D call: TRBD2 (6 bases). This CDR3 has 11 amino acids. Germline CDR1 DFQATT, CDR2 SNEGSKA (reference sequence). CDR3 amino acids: CRIGGNYEQYF. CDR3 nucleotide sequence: TGCAGGATTGGGGGGAACTACGAGCAGTACTTC.

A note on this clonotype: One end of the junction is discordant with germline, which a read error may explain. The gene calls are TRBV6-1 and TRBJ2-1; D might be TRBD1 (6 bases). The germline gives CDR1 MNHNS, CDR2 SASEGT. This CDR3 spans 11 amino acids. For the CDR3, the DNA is TGCGGGGTAGGGGGCTACAATGAGCAGTTCTTC. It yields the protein CGVGGYNEQFF.

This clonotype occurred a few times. CDR3 region: CSAILVTSGLNEQYF. The CDR3, as DNA: TGCAGTGCTATCCTGGTGACTAGCGGACTAAACGAGCAGTACTTC. The rearrangement joins TRBV20-1 to TRBJ2-7, with TRBD2 matching over 9 bases. The CDR3 length is 15 residues. The trim removed 4 bases at V and 5 bases at J, leaving 12 bases unmatched. Germline V gene lookup returns CDR1 DFQATT and CDR2 SNEGSKA (reference sequence).

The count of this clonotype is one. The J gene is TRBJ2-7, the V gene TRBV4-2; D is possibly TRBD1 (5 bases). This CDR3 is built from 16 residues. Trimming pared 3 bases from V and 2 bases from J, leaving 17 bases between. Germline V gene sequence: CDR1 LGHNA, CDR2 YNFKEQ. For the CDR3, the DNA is TGTGCCAGCAGCCAGGATGCGGATGGGGCCACCTACGAGCAGTACTTC. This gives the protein CASSQDADGATYEQYF.

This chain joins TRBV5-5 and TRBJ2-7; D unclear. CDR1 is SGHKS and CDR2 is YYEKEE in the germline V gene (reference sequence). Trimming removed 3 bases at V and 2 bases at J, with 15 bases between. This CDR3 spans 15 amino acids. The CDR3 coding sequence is TGTGCCAGCAGCTCGACCCTTGTGGGGACCTACGAGCAGTACTTC. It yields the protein CASSSTLVGTYEQYF.

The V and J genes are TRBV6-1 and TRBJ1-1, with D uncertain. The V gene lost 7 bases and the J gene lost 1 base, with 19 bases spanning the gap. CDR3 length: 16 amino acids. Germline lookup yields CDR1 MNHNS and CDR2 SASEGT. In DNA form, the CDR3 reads TGTGCCAGCAAAGGACGACGGCCACCACCGAACACTGAAGCTTTCTTT. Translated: CASKGRRPPPNTEAFF.

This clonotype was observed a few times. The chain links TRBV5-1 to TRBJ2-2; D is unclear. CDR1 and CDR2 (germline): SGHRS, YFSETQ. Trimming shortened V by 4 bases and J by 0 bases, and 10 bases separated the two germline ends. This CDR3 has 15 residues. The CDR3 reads CASSPTIANTGELFF. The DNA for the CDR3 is TGCGCCAGCAGCCCTACTATAGCGAACACCGGGGAGCTGTTTTTT.

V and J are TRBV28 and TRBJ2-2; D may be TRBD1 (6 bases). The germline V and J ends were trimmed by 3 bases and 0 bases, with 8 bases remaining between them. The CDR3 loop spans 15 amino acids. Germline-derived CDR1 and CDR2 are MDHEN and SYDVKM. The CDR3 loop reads CASSFGQPNTGELFF. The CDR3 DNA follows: TGTGCCAGCAGTTTTGGACAGCCGAACACCGGGGAGCTGTTTTTT.

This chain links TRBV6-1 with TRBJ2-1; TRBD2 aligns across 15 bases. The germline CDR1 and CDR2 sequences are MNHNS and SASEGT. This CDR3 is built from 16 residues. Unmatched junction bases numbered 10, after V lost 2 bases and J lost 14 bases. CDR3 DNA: TGTGCCAGCAGTGAATTTTTCGGACTAGCGGGAGGGGTGAAGTTCTTC. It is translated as CASSEFFGLAGGVKFF.

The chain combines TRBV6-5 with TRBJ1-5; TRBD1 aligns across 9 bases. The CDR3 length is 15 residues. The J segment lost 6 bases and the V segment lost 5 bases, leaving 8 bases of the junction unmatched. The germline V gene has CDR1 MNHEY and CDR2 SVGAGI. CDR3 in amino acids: CASSPTGGRGQPQHF. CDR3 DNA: TGTGCCAGCAGTCCAACAGGGGGCAGGGGTCAGCCCCAGCATTTT.